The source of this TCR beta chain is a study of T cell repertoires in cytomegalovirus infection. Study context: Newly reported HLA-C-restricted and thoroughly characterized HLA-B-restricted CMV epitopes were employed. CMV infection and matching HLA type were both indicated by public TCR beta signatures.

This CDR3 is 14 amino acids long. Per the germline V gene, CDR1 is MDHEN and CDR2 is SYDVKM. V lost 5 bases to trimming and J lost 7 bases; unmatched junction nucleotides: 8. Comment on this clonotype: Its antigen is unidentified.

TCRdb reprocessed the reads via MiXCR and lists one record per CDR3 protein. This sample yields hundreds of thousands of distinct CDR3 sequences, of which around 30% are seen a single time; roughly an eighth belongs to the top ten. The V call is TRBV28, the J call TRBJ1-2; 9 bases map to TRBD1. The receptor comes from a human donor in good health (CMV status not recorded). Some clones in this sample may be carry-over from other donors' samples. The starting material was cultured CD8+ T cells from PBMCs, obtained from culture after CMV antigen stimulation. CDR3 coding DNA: TGTGCCAGCAGTCCGTTGGGACAGGGTTTTGGCTACACCTTC. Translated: CASSPLGQGFGYTF.